What follows are 8 T cell receptor beta chains derived from one specimen sequenced in a study of preoperative IRX-2 immunotherapy in early breast cancer. The treatment was: preoperative locoregional IRX-2 cytokine immunotherapy. This table comes from immunoSEQ multiplex PCR, and its TCRdb copy is limited to in-frame clones, with some not included. The repertoire holds approximately 38,000 clones, with roughly four fifths as singletons. The sequencing used lymph node tissue, collected after IRX-2 immunotherapy. Every receptor here comes from a human donor with breast cancer.

The chain couples TRBV6-8 to TRBJ2-7, with 7 bases fitting TRBD1. The V gene's germline CDR1 is MNHGY and CDR2 SAAAGT. V lost 6 bases to trimming and J lost 3 bases; unmatched junction nucleotides: 8. This CDR3 contains 14 residues. CDR3 bases: TGTGCCAGCAGCGGGACAGTGAATTTCTACGAGCAGTACTTC. Translation: CASSGTVNFYEQYF.

The genes are TRBV5-1 and TRBJ2-3; 13 positions match TRBD2. V lost 3 bases, J lost 5 bases, and 6 bases stayed unmatched. The CDR3 loop spans 16 amino acids. Germline assignment: CDR1 SGHRS and CDR2 YFSETQ. CDR3 in DNA: TGCGCCAGCAGCTCGGGACTAGCGGGGTCGATAGATACGCAGTATTTT. Protein product: CASSSGLAGSIDTQYF.

This chain joins TRBV6-8 and TRBJ2-3, with TRBD1 matching over 7 bases. The CDR3 is 14 residues long. Germline CDR1 and CDR2: MNHGY and SAAAGT. The V gene end was trimmed by 5 bases and the J gene end by 2 bases; junction bases not matched to a gene: 4. The DNA of the CDR3 is TGTGCCAGCAGTCTGGGGACAGACACAGATACGCAGTATTTT. Translating gives CASSLGTDTDTQYF.

In nucleotides, the CDR3 is TGTGCCAGCAGCCAAGGGGGGGACAGTCAAGAGACCCAGTACTTC. Encoded protein: CASSQGGDSQETQYF. This chain joins TRBV11-3 and TRBJ2-5, with D perhaps given as TRBD1 or TRBD2 (7 bases each). CDR1 is SGHNT, CDR2 YENEEA, per germline. The V and J ends lost 5 bases and 2 bases respectively, with 15 bases between them. This CDR3 has 15 amino acids.

The V call is TRBV5-1, the J call TRBJ2-7; no reliable D call. CDR1 and CDR2 from the germline V gene are SGHRS and YFSETQ. CDR3 length: 14 residues. V was shortened by 1 base and J by 0 bases, with 8 bases between the two germline ends. As DNA, the CDR3 is TGCGCCAGCAGCTTGACGTCTGCCTCCTACGAGCAGTACTTC. This codes for CASSLTSASYEQYF.

For the CDR3, the DNA is TGCAGCGTTGGTGTTCAGGGGGGTTTGAGGACTGAAGCTTTCTTT. This encodes CSVGVQGGLRTEAFF. The chain employs TRBV29-1 and TRBJ1-1, with 7 nucleotides matching TRBD1. The V segment lost 4 bases and the J segment 5 bases; nucleotides outside the gene matches: 13. CDR1 and CDR2 from the germline V gene are SQVTM and ANQGSEA. This CDR3 is built from 15 residues.

V usage is TRBV29-1 and J usage is TRBJ1-1; D is uncertain. The V end lost 5 bases, the J end lost 1 base, and 11 bases lay between the germline ends. In germline, CDR1 is SQVTM, CDR2 ANQGSEA. The CDR3 runs 13 residues. The CDR3 region has the DNA TGCAGCGTTACCATGGGCGGGAACACTGAAGCTTTCTTT. This codes for CSVTMGGNTEAFF. The full variable domain, rest sourced from reference TRBV29-1 and TRBJ1-1, is SAVISQKPSRDICQRGTSLTIQCQVDSQVTMMFWYRQQPGQSLTLIATANQGSEATYESGFVIDKFPISRPNLTFSTLTVSNMSPEDSSIYLCSVTMGGNTEAFFGQGTRLTVV.

This clone was found a few times. The gene calls are TRBV1 and TRBJ2-3; the D call TRBD1 from the table was never checked on the DNA. TRBV1 is termed a pseudogene. The CDR3 is 16 amino acids. CDR3 region: CASSQDGTGVADTQYF. CDR3 nucleotides: TGCGCCAGCAGCCAAGACGGGACAGGGGTCGCAGATACGCAGTATTTT.